This T cell receptor (beta chain) was recovered during a study of beta chain features in type 1 diabetes. The study reverse transcribed the entire isolated RNA, so it sequenced expressed TCRB transcripts. Sequenced by immunoSEQ multiplex PCR; TCRdb stores in-frame clones only, minus some. The data contain 200,000 to 250,000 clones, 7.5% to 10% of them singletons. There are a few counts of this clone. This CDR3 is 13 amino acids long. V was cut by 2 bases and J by 4 bases, with 8 bases left in between. Germline values: CDR1 MNHEY, CDR2 SVGAGI. Sequenced sample: naive CD4+ T cells from blood. The sequence derives from a woman in her late teens or twenties in good health. This chain joins TRBV6-5 and TRBJ1-1; maybe TRBD1 (5 bases). In DNA form, the CDR3 reads TGTGCCAGCAGTTACGGGGCAGCCACTGAAGCTTTCTTT. Protein: CASSYGAATEAFF.